This TCR beta chain derives from a study of CD8+CD57+ T cells in acquired aplastic anemia. Investigators profiled TCR beta VDJ and CDR3 from genomic DNA template. Via MiXCR, TCRdb re-called the reads, giving one row per CDR3 protein. The sample holds about 98,000 distinct CDR3 sequences, 55% to 70% seen once. A remark on this clonotype: Its antigen is undetermined.

All sequencing subjects had displayed CD8+CD57+ cell expansion on flow cytometry. Receipt of therapy had not occurred in any patient by the time of blood sampling. Study outcomes and limitations: Between patients and controls, 25 to 30 CD8+ CDR3 sequences were found in common. Patients and controls had CD8+ Simpson's diversity values that were not significantly distinct.

CDR1 and CDR2 from the germline V gene are MGHDK and SYGVNS. The CDR3 extends over 14 amino acids. V lost 3 bases and J lost 9, with 15 bases in between. Sequences were obtained from sorted CD4+, CD8+, or CD8+CD57+ T cells (not recorded which) from PBMCs. The chain combines TRBV25-1 with TRBJ2-1; possibly TRBD2 for D (5 bases). This clonotype originated in a human donor with aplastic anemia. The CDR3 protein is CASSDSTGGPEQFF. The DNA for the CDR3 is TGTGCCAGCAGTGACTCGACTGGCGGGCCTGAGCAGTTCTTC.